This T cell receptor (beta chain) comes out of a study of blood T cell repertoires in COVID-19. Original data processing: Amplified reference gene primers provided the basis for estimating nucleated cell counts. Profiling relied on immunoSEQ multiplex PCR, and the TCRdb table lists in-frame clones only, not all of them. The V and J calls and clone size are taken from that table; D and trimming were inferred from the DNA. This table holds roughly 120,000 clones, approximately 87% found once. V was trimmed by 0 bases and J by 2 bases, leaving 10 bases between them. The germline V gene has CDR1 SGHVS and CDR2 FQNEAQ. CDR3 length: 15 residues.

Sample: peripheral blood. This sequence was found in a woman aged 45-60 years with acute or convalescent COVID-19. V and J are TRBV7-8 and TRBJ1-1; D is possibly TRBD1 (6 bases). CDR3 nucleotides: TGTGCCAGCAGCTTAGCCAGGACAGCTAACACTGAAGCTTTCTTT. It is translated as CASSLARTANTEAFF.